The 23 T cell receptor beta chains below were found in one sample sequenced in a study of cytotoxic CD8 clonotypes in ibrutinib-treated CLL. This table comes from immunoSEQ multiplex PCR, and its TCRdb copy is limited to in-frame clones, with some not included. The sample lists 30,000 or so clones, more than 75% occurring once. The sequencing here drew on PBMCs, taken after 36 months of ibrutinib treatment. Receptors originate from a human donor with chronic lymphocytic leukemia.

CDR3 in DNA: TGCAGTGCTAGAAAAGGGGATACGCAGTATTTT. Amino acids: CSARKGDTQYF. This sequence joins TRBV20-1 and TRBJ2-3; no clear D gene. Trimming stripped 2 bases from V and 6 bases from J, with 6 bases between. CDR1 is DFQATT and CDR2 is SNEGSKA in the germline V gene (reference sequence). CDR3 length equals 11 residues.

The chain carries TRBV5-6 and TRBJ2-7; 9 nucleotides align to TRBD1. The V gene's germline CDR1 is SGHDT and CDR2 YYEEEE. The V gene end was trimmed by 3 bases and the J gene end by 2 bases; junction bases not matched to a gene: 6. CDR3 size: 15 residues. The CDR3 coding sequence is TGTGCCAGCAGCTGGGGGACAGGGAAAGCCTACGAGCAGTACTTC. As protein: CASSWGTGKAYEQYF. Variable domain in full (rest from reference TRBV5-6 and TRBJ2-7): DAGVTQSPTHLIKTRGQQVTLRCSPKSGHDTVSWYQQALGQGPQFIFQYYEEEERQRGNFPDRFSGHQFPNYSSELNVNALLLGDSALYLCASSWGTGKAYEQYFGPGTRLTVT.

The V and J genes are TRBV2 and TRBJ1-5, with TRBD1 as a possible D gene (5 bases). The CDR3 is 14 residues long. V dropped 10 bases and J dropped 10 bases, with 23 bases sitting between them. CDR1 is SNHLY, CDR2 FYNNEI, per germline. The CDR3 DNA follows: TGTGCCATGTCGAGGGCCTCTGGGACTGGACCCCAGCATTTT. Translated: CAMSRASGTGPQHF. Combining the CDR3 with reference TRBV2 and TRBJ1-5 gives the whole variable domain EPEVTQTPSHQVTQMGQEVILRCVPISNHLYFYWYRQILGQKVEFLVSFYNNEISEKSEIFDDQFSVERPDGSNFTLKIRSTKLEDSAMYFCAMSRASGTGPQHFGDGTRLSIL.

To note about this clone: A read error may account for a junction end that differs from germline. In DNA, the CDR3 is TGCGCCAGCAGCCAAACTACAGGGATCTACGAGCAGTACTTC. Amino acids: CASSQTTGIYEQYF. This chain links TRBV5-4 with TRBJ2-7; TRBD1 might be the D (6 bases). CDR1 is SGHNT and CDR2 is YYREEE in the germline V gene (reference sequence). The CDR3 is 14 amino acids.

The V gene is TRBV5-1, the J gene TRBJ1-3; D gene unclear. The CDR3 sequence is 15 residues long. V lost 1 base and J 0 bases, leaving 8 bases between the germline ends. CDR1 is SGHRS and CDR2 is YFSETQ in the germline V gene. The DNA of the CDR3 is TGCGCCAGCAGCTTGTGGACGGACTCTGGAAACACCATATATTTT. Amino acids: CASSLWTDSGNTIYF.

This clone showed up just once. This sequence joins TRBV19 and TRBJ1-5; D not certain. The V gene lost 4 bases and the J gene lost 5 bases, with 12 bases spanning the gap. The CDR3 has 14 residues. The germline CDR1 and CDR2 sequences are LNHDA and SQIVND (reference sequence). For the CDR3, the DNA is TGTGCCAGTAGTACGCCGCGCCCCGATCAGCCCCAGCATTTT. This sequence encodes CASSTPRPDQPQHF.

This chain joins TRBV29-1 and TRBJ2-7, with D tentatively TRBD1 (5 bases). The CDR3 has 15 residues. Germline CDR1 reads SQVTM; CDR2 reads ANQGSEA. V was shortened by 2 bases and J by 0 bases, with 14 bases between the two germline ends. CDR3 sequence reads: CSVELKGLRSYEQYF. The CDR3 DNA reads TGCAGCGTTGAACTTAAGGGGCTGCGCTCCTACGAGCAGTACTTC.

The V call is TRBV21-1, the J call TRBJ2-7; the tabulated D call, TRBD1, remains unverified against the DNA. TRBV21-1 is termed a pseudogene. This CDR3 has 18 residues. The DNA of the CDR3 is TGTGCCAGCAGCATCCGGGACAGGGCGCCTCAACACCCTTACGAGCAGTACTTC. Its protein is CASSIRDRAPQHPYEQYF.

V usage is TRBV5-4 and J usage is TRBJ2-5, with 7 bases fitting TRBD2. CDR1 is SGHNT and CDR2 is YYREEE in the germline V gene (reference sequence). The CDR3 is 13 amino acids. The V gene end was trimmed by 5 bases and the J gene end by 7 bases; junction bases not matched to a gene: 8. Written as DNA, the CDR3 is TGTGCCAGCAGTACTAGCGCCATGGGGACCCAGTACTTC. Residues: CASSTSAMGTQYF.

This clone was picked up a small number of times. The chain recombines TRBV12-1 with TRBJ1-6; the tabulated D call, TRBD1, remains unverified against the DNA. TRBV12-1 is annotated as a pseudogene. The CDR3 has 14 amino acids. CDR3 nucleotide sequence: TGTGCCAGCAGCTTTGAACACTATAATTCACCCCTCCACTTT. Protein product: CASSFEHYNSPLHF.

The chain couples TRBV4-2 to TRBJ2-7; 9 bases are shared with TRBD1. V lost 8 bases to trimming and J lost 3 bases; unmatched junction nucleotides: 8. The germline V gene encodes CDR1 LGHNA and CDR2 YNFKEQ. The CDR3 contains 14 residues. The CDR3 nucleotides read TGTGCCAGCGGTACACCGGGACAGGGCTACGAGCAGTACTTC. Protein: CASGTPGQGYEQYF.

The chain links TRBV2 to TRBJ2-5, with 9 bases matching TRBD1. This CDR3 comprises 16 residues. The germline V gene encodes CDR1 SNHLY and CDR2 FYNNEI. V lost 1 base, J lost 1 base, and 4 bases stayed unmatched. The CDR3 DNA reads TGTGCCAGCAGTGAAGGGGTGACAGGGGGCCAAGAGACCCAGTACTTC. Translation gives CASSEGVTGGQETQYF.

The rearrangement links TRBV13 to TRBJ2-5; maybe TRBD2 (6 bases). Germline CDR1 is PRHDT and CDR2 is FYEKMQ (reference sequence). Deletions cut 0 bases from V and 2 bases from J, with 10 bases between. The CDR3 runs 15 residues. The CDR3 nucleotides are TGTGCCAGCAGCTTAGGGGGGGAGGAGCAAGAGACCCAGTACTTC. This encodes CASSLGGEEQETQYF.

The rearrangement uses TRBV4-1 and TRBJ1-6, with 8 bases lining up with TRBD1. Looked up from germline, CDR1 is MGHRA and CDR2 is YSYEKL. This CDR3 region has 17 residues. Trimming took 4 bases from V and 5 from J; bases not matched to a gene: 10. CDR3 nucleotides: TGCGCCAGCAGCCCTTTGGGGGACAGGAATAATAATTCACCCCTCCACTTT. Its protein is CASSPLGDRNNNSPLHF.

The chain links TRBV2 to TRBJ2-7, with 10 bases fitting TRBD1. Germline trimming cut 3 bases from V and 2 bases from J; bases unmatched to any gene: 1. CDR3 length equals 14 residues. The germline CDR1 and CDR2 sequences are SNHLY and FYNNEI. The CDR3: CASSDGQGAYEQYF. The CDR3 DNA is TGTGCCAGCAGTGACGGACAGGGGGCCTACGAGCAGTACTTC.

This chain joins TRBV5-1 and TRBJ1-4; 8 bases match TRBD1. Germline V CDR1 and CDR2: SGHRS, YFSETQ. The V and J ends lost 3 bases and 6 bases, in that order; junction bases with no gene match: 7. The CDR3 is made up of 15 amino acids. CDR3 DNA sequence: TGCGCCAGCAGCTCGACGACAGGGGCTTATGAAAAACTGTTTTTT. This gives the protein CASSSTTGAYEKLFF.

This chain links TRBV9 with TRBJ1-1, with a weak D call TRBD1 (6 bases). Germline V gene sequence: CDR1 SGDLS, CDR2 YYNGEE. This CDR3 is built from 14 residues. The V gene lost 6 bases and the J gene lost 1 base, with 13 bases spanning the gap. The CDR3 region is CASTPTGSNTEAFF. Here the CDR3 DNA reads TGTGCCAGCACTCCGACAGGATCGAACACTGAAGCTTTCTTT.

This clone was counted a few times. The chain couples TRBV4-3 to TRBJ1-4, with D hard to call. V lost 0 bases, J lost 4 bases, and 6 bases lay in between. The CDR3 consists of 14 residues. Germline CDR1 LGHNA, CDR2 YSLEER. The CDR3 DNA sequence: TGCGCCAGCAGCCAAGACAGGTTTAATGAAAAACTGTTTTTT. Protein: CASSQDRFNEKLFF.

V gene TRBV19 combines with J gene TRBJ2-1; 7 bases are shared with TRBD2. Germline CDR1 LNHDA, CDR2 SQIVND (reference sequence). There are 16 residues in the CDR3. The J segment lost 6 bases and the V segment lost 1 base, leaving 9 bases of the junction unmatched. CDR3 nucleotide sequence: TGTGCCAGTAGTATAGGGGAGGGTAGTTCGCGCAATGAGCAGTTCTTC. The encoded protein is CASSIGEGSSRNEQFF.

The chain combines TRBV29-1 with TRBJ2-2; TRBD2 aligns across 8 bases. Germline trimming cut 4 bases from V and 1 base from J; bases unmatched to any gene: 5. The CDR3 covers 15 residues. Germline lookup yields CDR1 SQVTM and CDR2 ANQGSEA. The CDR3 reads CSVALRGVNTGELFF. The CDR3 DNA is TGCAGCGTTGCTCTGCGGGGGGTGAACACCGGGGAGCTGTTTTTT.

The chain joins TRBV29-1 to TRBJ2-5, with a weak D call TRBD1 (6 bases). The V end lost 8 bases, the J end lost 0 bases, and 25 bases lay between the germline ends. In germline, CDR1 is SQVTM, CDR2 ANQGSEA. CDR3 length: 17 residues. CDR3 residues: CSLLLVGGPQYQETQYF. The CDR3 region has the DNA TGCAGCCTCTTATTGGTTGGGGGCCCTCAGTACCAAGAGACCCAGTACTTC.

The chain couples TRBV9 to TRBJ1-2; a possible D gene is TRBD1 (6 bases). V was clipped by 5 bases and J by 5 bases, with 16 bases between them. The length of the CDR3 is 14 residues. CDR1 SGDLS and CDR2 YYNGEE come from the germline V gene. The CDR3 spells CASRPIQGEYGYTF. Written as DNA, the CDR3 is TGTGCCAGCAGGCCCATACAGGGAGAGTATGGCTACACCTTC.

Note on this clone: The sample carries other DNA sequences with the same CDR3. The CDR3 spells CSARGTDTQYF. The DNA for the CDR3 is TGCAGTGCTAGAGGCACAGATACGCAGTATTTT. The J gene is TRBJ2-3, the V gene TRBV20-1, with D hard to call. The V end lost 1 base, the J end lost 1 base, and 0 bases lay between the germline ends. Germline CDR1 DFQATT, CDR2 SNEGSKA (reference sequence). The CDR3 contains 11 residues.